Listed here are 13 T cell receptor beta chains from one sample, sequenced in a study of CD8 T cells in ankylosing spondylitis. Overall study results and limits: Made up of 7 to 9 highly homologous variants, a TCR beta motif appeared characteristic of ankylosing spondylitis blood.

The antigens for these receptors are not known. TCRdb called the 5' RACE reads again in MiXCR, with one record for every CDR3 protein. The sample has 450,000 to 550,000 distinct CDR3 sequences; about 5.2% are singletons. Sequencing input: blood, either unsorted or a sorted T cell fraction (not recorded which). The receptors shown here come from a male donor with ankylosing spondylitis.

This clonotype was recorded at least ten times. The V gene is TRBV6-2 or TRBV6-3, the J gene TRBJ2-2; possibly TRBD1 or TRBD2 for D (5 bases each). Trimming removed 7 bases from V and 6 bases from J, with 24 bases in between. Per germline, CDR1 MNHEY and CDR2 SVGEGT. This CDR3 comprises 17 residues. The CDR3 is CASTTRGYTVRAGELFF. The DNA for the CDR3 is TGTGCCAGCACCACACGGGGCTACACCGTGAGGGCCGGGGAGCTGTTTTTT.

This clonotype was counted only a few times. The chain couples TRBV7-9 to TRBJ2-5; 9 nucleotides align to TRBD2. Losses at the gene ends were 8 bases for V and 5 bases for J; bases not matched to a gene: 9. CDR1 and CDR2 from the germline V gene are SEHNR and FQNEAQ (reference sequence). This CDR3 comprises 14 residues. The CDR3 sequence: CASGERGVLETQYF. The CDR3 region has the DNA TGTGCCAGCGGGGAGCGGGGGGTCCTGGAGACCCAGTACTTC.

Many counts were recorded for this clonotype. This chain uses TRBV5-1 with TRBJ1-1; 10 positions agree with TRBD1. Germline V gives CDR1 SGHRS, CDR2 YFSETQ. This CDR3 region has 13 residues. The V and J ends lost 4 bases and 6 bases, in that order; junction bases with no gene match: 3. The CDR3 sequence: CASSPGTGAEAFF. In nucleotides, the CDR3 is TGCGCCAGCAGCCCCGGGACAGGGGCTGAAGCTTTCTTT.

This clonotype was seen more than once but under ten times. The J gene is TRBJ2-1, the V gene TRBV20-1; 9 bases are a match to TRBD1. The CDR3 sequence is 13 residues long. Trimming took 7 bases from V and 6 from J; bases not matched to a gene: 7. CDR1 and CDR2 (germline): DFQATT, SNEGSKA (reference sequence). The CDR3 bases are TGCAGTGGATCACAGGGGGCCCCCAATGAGCAGTTCTTC. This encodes CSGSQGAPNEQFF.

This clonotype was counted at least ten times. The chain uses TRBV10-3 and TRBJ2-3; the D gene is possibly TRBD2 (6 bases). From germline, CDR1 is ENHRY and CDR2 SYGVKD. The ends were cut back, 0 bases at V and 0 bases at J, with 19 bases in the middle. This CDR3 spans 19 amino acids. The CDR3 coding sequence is TGTGCCATCAGTGAGTCGGGGGGTTTGGGTTCTACTAGCACAGATACGCAGTATTTT. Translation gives CAISESGGLGSTSTDTQYF.

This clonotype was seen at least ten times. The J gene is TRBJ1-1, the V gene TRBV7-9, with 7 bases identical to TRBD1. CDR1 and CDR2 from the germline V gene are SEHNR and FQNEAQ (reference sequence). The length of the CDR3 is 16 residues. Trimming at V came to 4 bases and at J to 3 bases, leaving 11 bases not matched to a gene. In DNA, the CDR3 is TGTGCCAGCAGCTCTGACAGGGTTCTTATGGACACTGAAGCTTTCTTT. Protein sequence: CASSSDRVLMDTEAFF. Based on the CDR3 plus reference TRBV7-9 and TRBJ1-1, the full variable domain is DTGVSQNPRHKITKRGQNVTFRCDPISEHNRLYWYRQTLGQGPEFLTYFQNEAQLEKSRLLSDRFSAERPKGSFSTLEIQRTEQGDSAMYLCASSSDRVLMDTEAFFGQGTRLTVV.

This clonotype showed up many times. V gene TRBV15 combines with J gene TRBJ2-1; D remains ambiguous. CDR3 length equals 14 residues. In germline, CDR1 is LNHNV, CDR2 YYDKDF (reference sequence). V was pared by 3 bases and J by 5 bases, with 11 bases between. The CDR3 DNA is TGTGCCACCAGCAGGATGCTAGTAGACAATGAGCAGTTCTTC. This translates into CATSRMLVDNEQFF.

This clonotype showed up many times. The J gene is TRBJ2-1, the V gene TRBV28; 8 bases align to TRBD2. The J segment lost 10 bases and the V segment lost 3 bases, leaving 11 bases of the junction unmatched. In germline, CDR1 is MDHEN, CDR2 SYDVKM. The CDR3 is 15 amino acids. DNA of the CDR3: TGTGCCAGCAGTTTCCTAGCGGGCAAACACTTAGAGCAGTTCTTC. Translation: CASSFLAGKHLEQFF.

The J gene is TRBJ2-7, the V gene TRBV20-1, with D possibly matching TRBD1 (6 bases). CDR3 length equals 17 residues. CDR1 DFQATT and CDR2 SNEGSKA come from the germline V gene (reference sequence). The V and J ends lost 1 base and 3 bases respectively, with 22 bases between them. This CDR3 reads CSARVRGSSEFYYEQYF. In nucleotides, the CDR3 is TGCAGTGCTAGAGTAAGGGGGAGCTCAGAGTTTTACTACGAGCAGTACTTC.

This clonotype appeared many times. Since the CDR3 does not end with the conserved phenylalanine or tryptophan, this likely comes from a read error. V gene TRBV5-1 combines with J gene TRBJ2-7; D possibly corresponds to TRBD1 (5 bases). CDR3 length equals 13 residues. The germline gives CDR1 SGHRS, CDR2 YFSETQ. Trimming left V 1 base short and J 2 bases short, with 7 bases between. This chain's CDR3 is CASSLSGTYEQYS. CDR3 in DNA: TGCGCCAGCAGCTTGTCAGGGACCTACGAGCAGTACTCC.

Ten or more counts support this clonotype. The DNA of the CDR3 is TGTGCCAGCAGCACAGACAGGACCTCTGGGGCCAACGTCCTGACTTTC. Translated: CASSTDRTSGANVLTF. The chain has TRBV5-6 and TRBJ2-6; perhaps TRBD1 as D (6 bases). CDR1 is SGHDT, CDR2 YYEEEE, per germline. This CDR3 is built from 16 residues. V lost 4 bases, J lost 0 bases, and 11 bases lay in between.

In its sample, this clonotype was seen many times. The CDR3 DNA reads TGCGCCAGCAGCGTTTTGACGGGCTATAATTCACCCCTCCACTTT. This translates into CASSVLTGYNSPLHF. The chain joins TRBV5-1 to TRBJ1-6; D gene uncertain. The CDR3 contains 15 residues. V lost 4 bases and J 3 bases, leaving 11 bases between the germline ends. Germline V gene lookup returns CDR1 SGHRS and CDR2 YFSETQ.

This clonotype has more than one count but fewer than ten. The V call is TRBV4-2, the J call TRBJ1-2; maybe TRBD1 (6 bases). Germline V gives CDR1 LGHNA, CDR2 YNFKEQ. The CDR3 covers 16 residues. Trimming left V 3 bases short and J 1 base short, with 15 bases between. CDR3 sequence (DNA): TGTGCCAGCAGCCAGCCCGCTCGACAGGATAACTATGGCTACACCTTC. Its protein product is CASSQPARQDNYGYTF.